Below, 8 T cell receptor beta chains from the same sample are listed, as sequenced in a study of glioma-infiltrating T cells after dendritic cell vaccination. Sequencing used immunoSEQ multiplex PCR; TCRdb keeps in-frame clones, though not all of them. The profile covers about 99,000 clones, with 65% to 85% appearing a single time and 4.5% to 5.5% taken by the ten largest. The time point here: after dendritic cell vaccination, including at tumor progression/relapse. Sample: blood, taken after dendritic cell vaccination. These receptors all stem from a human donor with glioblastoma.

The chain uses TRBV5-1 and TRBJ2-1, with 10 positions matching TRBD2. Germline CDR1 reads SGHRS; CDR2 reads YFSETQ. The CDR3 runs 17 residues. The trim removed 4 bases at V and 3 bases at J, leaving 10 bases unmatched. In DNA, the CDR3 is TGCGCCAGCAGCGGATTGGTGCTAGCGGGGGTCTACAATGAGCAGTTCTTC. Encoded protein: CASSGLVLAGVYNEQFF.

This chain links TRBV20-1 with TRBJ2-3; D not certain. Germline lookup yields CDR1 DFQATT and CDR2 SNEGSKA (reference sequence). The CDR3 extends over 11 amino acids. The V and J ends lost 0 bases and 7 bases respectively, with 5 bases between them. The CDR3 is CSARESHTQYF. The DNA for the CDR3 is TGCAGTGCTAGAGAGTCTCATACGCAGTATTTT.

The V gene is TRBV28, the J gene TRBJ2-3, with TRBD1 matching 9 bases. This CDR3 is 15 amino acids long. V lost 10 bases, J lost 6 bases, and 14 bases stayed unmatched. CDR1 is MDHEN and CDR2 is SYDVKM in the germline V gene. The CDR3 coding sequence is TGTGCCACCACGGGGGGACAGGGTCGGTGGGATACGCAGTATTTT. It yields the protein CATTGGQGRWDTQYF.

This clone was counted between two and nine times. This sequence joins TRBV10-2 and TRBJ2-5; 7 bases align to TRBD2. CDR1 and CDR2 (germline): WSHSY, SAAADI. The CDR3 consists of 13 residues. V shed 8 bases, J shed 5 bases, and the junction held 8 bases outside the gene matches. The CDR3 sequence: CASGGGGRETQYF. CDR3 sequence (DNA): TGCGCCAGCGGGGGGGGTGGAAGGGAGACCCAGTACTTC.

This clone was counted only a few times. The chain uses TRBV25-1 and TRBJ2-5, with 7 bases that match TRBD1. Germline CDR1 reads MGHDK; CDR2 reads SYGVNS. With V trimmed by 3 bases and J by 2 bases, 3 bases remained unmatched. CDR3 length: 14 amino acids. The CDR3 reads CASSERGQQETQYF. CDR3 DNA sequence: TGTGCCAGCAGTGAGAGGGGACAGCAAGAGACCCAGTACTTC.

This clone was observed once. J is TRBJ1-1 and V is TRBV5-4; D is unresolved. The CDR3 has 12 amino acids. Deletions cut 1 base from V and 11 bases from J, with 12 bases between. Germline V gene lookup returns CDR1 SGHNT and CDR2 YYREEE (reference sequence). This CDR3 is CASSLREGGAFF. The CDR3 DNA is TGTGCCAGCAGCTTGAGGGAGGGTGGGGCTTTCTTT.

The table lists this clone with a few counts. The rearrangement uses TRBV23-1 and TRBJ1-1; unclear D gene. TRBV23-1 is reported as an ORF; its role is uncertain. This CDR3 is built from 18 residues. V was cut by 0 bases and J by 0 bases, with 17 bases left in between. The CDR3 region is CASSQSGTSFTMNTEAFF. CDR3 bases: TGCGCCAGCAGTCAATCAGGTACATCCTTTACTATGAACACTGAAGCTTTCTTT.

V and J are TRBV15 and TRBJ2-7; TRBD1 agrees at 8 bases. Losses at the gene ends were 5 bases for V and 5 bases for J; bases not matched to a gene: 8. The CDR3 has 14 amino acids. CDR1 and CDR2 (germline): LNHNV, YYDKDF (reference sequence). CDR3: CATSRHRGENEQYF. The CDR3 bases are TGTGCCACCAGCCGCCACAGGGGGGAGAACGAGCAGTACTTC.